One sample yielded the 7 T cell receptor beta chains listed below, sequenced in a study of technical replicates of blood from several donors. Repertoires were generated with immunoSEQ multiplex PCR, while TCRdb's copy carries only in-frame clones and drops some. The sample comprises tens of thousands of clones, 94% of which are singletons, and roughly 0.28% rests with the top ten. The specimen sequenced was T cells isolated from PBMCs. The source of these receptors is a human donor in good health.

The chain uses TRBV13 and TRBJ2-7; 8 bases line up with TRBD1. The CDR3 has 16 amino acids. The germline V gene encodes CDR1 PRHDT and CDR2 FYEKMQ (reference sequence). V lost 4 bases to trimming and J lost 1 base; unmatched junction nucleotides: 9. The CDR3 loop reads CASSSRTGRRSYEQYF. CDR3 nucleotide sequence: TGTGCCAGCAGCTCTAGGACAGGGAGAAGATCCTACGAGCAGTACTTC.

V and J are TRBV18 and TRBJ1-3, with D hard to call. Trimming left V 2 bases short and J 0 bases short, with 11 bases between. The CDR3 extends over 16 amino acids. CDR1 is KGHSH and CDR2 is LQKENI in the germline V gene. CDR3 DNA: TGTGCCAGCTCACCAGGGTCGGAGAGCTCTGGAAACACCATATATTTT. Translation gives CASSPGSESSGNTIYF.

The genes are TRBV27 and TRBJ2-5; D uncertain. CDR1 is MNHEY and CDR2 is SMNVEV in the germline V gene (reference sequence). Trimming left V 3 bases short and J 7 bases short, with 15 bases between. This CDR3 is built from 14 residues. The CDR3: CASSFTERLRTQYF. CDR3 nucleotide sequence: TGTGCCAGCAGTTTTACGGAGAGGCTCAGGACCCAGTACTTC.

This rearrangement joins TRBV4-1 to TRBJ2-7; no reliable D call. Trimming shortened V by 1 base and J by 0 bases, and 10 bases separated the two germline ends. The CDR3 consists of 15 residues. CDR1 MGHRA and CDR2 YSYEKL come from the germline V gene. The CDR3 DNA follows: TGCGCCAGCAGCCAAGGGAGTGTAGCCTCCTACGAGCAGTACTTC. This gives the protein CASSQGSVASYEQYF.

This clone was observed a single time. The rearrangement links TRBV30 to TRBJ1-4; possibly TRBD1 for D (5 bases). This CDR3 contains 15 residues. The V end was cut by 0 bases, the J end by 11 bases, with 19 bases between. CDR1 and CDR2 (germline): GTSNPN, SVGIG (reference sequence). The CDR3 loop reads CAWSVGATGGAKLFF. DNA for the CDR3: TGTGCCTGGAGTGTAGGGGCCACCGGAGGGGCGAAACTGTTTTTT.

The chain has TRBV27 and TRBJ1-1; D remains unclear. Germline V gene lookup returns CDR1 MNHEY and CDR2 SMNVEV (reference sequence). V shed 8 bases and J shed 4 bases, with 14 bases lying between them. CDR3 length equals 13 residues. The CDR3 loop reads CASRYGGGTEAFF. The CDR3 DNA reads as TGTGCCAGCCGCTACGGAGGAGGCACTGAAGCTTTCTTT.

The chain carries TRBV29-1 and TRBJ2-5, with D possibly TRBD2 on 5 matching bases. Germline loops: CDR1 SQVTM, CDR2 ANQGSEA. V lost 0 bases to trimming and J lost 4 bases, with 12 bases between them. This CDR3 region has 14 residues. This CDR3 reads CSVEDHGVGETQYF. The CDR3 DNA follows: TGCAGCGTTGAAGATCACGGGGTAGGAGAGACCCAGTACTTC.